What follows is one T cell receptor (beta chain) and its context. Its antigen is as yet unknown. Germline CDR1 is KGHDR and CDR2 is SFDVKD. Trimming shortened V by 4 bases and J by 4 bases, and 17 bases separated the two germline ends. This CDR3 spans 16 amino acids. This entry belongs to a study of T cell responses to AZD1222 COVID-19 vaccine. Sequencing used immunoSEQ multiplex PCR; TCRdb keeps in-frame clones, though not all of them. This repertoire shows about 67,000 clones, roughly 80% found once; its top ten account for about 6.1%. Whole-study results and caveats: Seropositive AZD1222 recipients at baseline numbered only 5 or 6. Clonal diversity may have been underestimated, and the donors were mostly white British, with more females than males. Once two AZD1222 doses were given, Spike-specific TCR breadth and depth went up. At 160-218 and 743-854, vaccine-associated CD4 TCRs were dominant, and they spanned spike.

The specimen comprised peripheral blood, sampled 28 days after the second AZD1222 dose. The TCR sequence derives from an adult who received the AZD1222 COVID-19 vaccine. The chain joins TRBV24-1 to TRBJ2-3, with D hard to call. CDR3 amino acids: CATSDSAQQGSDTQYF. CDR3 coding DNA: TGTGCCACCAGTGACTCCGCCCAGCAAGGTTCAGATACGCAGTATTTT.